The entry that follows covers one T cell receptor (beta chain) sequence. Unique molecular identifiers featured in how the TCRbeta library was prepared. TCRdb independently ran MiXCR on the PCR reads; one entry per CDR3 protein. The sample records 500,000 to 650,000 distinct CDR3 sequences, over 10% being singletons. This specimen comes from a study of T-cell reconstitution after alpha-beta-depleted transplantation in children. CDR3 length: 14 amino acids. Trimming stripped 2 bases from V and 7 bases from J, with 18 bases between. CDR1 and CDR2 (germline): DFQATT, SNEGSKA (reference sequence). This clonotype originated in a male patient between 5 and 17 years old who had a stem cell transplant for acute myeloid leukemia, so the T cells may come from the graft donor. The chain employs TRBV20-1 and TRBJ2-7; perhaps TRBD1 as D (6 bases). Material: PBMCs, mostly from graft donor cells, obtained 360 days after TCRalphabeta/CD19-depleted stem cell transplant. The CDR3 DNA is TGCAGTGCTAGAAGTCAGGGGCTCCCCTGGGAGCAGTACTTC. Protein: CSARSQGLPWEQYF.